This T cell receptor (beta chain) was identified in a study of blood T cell repertoires in COVID-19. The wider study: The samples span acute and convalescent COVID-19 from the United States, Italy and Spain. T cells, B-cell-depleted T cells, or PBMCs provided the cDNA or gDNA that served as material.

In the source study's methods: Estimation of nucleated cell counts relied on the amplification of reference gene primers. Profiled with immunoSEQ multiplex PCR; TCRdb holds only in-frame clones, not every one. That table is the source of V, J and clone size, and D and trimming were worked out from the DNA. The data show approximately 30,000 clones, around 88% seen once. In this sample, this clone turned up once. In germline, CDR1 is WSHSY, CDR2 SAAADI. J lost 8 bases, V lost 8 bases, and 12 bases had no gene match. This CDR3 has 14 residues. The receptor's source is a human donor in a cohort sampled during active COVID-19. Sequenced sample: peripheral blood. The chain joins TRBV10-2 to TRBJ1-1; TRBD1 matches 9 bases. DNA for the CDR3: TGCGCCAGCGACCCTCAGGACAGGGGCGGAGAAGCTTTCTTT. Translating it yields CASDPQDRGGEAFF.